Only one count was recorded for the clone carrying this T cell receptor (beta chain). Antigen: not known. This sample is part of a study of OX40 agonist ivuxolimab in advanced cancers. General study results and limits: It was not determined which antigens were specifically recognized by the peripheral T cells that had undergone clonal expansion.

Generated by immunoSEQ multiplex PCR, the TCRdb table keeps only in-frame clones and is missing some. Of about 68,000 clones listed, about 82% are singletons. Germline CDR1 is MNHEY and CDR2 is SVGAGI. The CDR3 spans 15 residues. V shed 2 bases and J shed 7 bases, with 12 bases lying between them. The clonotype was recovered from an adult with an advanced solid tumor such as melanoma, head and neck, liver or kidney cancer. Sequencing used CD4+ or CD8+ T cells sorted from blood, obtained in a trial of the OX40 agonist ivuxolimab. The V call is TRBV6-5, the J call TRBJ1-6, with D possibly being TRBD1 (6 bases). The CDR3 sequence is CASSYAGTTNSPLHF. The CDR3 DNA sequence: TGTGCCAGCAGTTACGCCGGGACAACCAATTCACCCCTCCACTTT.